The clone carrying this T cell receptor (beta chain) was found once. Its specificity is not known. Repertoires were generated with immunoSEQ multiplex PCR, while TCRdb's copy carries only in-frame clones and drops some. The data show more than 80,000 clones, 94% seen once. This sample stems from a study of OX40 agonist ivuxolimab in advanced cancers. Study-wide context: The mean age was roughly 60 years, ranging from 23 to 79, with about 87% of participants male. Past anti-PD-1, anti-PD-L1 or anti-CTLA-4 therapy was accepted, and 40% had received some. Patients achieving partial responses numbered three: one hepatocellular carcinoma case and two cutaneous melanoma cases. General observations from the study: CD8+ T cells showed, on average, more clonal expansion than CD4+ cells.

The CDR3 spans 15 residues. Germline values: CDR1 PRHDT, CDR2 FYEKMQ (reference sequence). With V trimmed by 8 bases and J by 1 base, 10 bases remained unmatched. This rearrangement joins TRBV13 to TRBJ1-1, with 7 bases aligning to TRBD1. The TCR sequence derives from an adult with an advanced solid tumor such as melanoma, head and neck, liver or kidney cancer. Source: CD4+ or CD8+ T cells sorted from blood, taken in a trial of the OX40 agonist ivuxolimab. The CDR3 reads CASGYVTGRNTEAFF. The CDR3 region has the DNA TGTGCCAGCGGTTACGTGACAGGGAGGAACACTGAAGCTTTCTTT.